The 3 T cell receptor beta chains below all came from one sample that was sequenced in a study of CD8+CD57+ T cells in acquired aplastic anemia. TCR beta VDJ and CDR3 profiles were obtained from a genomic DNA template. TCRdb itself ran the reads through MiXCR, one entry per CDR3 protein. The sample yields about 58,000 distinct CDR3 sequences, around 50% seen once. Flow cytometry had shown expanded CD8+CD57+ cells in the patients chosen for sequencing. Sequenced: sorted CD4+, CD8+, or CD8+CD57+ T cells (not recorded which) from PBMCs. The receptors originated from a human donor with aplastic anemia.

On this clonotype: The junction departs from germline at one end; a sequencing error may be responsible. The chain uses TRBV7-7 and TRBJ2-5; D is uncertain. Germline V gene data show CDR1 as SSHAT and CDR2 as FNYEAQ (reference sequence). This CDR3 spans 13 amino acids. The CDR3 loop reads CASSASPRETQYF. In nucleotides, the CDR3 is TGTGCTAGCAGCGCCAGTCCCCGAGAGACCCAGTACTTC.

The V and J genes are TRBV2 and TRBJ2-2; 8 bases line up with TRBD1. With V trimmed by 1 base and J by 10 bases, 5 bases remained unmatched. The CDR3 totals 14 residues. CDR1 and CDR2 from the germline V gene are SNHLY and FYNNEI. The CDR3 reads CASSEGGRGQELFF. CDR3 in DNA: TGTGCCAGCAGTGAAGGGGGCAGGGGGCAGGAGCTGTTTTTT.

In the case of this clonotype: At one of its ends the junction is not consistent with the germline gene, which may arise from a read error. The J gene is TRBJ1-1, the V gene TRBV19; D is unresolved. This CDR3 contains 14 residues. CDR1 and CDR2 from the germline V gene are LNHDA and SQIVND (reference sequence). The CDR3 DNA follows: TGTGCCAGTAGTTATGCCTCCGCGAACACTGGAGCTTTCTTT. Its translation is CASSYASANTGAFF.